The 3 T cell receptor beta chains below come from one sample, sequenced in a study of blood T cell dynamics during melanoma immunotherapy. Generated by immunoSEQ multiplex PCR, the TCRdb table keeps only in-frame clones and is missing some. The sample carries approximately 6,000 clones, approximately 91% recorded once. The time point denotes: pre-treatment baseline. The material was cell-free DNA from blood, obtained from a patient treated with checkpoint blockade. These receptors all stem from a human donor with melanoma.

The chain recombines TRBV28 with TRBJ1-1; D perhaps matches TRBD1 (5 bases). The CDR3 loop spans 13 amino acids. Germline loops: CDR1 MDHEN, CDR2 SYDVKM. Trimming stripped 7 bases from V and 3 bases from J, with 12 bases between. The CDR3 sequence: CASTLGGYTEAFF. The DNA of the CDR3 is TGTGCCAGCACCCTCGGGGGGTACACTGAAGCTTTCTTT.

The chain recombines TRBV21-1 with TRBJ2-1; TRBD2, as called in the table, went unchecked against the DNA. TRBV21-1 is described as a pseudogene. This CDR3 has 16 amino acids. The CDR3 reads CASSKIAGAAYNEQFF. DNA of the CDR3: TGTGCCAGCAGCAAAATCGCGGGGGCCGCCTACAATGAGCAGTTCTTC.

The CDR3 loop is CASSLFLASQETQYF. DNA for the CDR3: TGTGCCAGCAGCTTATTCCTGGCTTCCCAAGAGACCCAGTACTTC. The chain uses TRBV7-3 and TRBJ2-5; no reliable D call. V shed 2 bases and J shed 1 base, with 11 bases lying between them. The germline V gene encodes CDR1 SGHTA and CDR2 FQGTGA. The CDR3 is made up of 15 amino acids.